A selection of T cell receptor beta chains follows, all from one sample in a study of T cell responses to AZD1222 COVID-19 vaccine. Libraries were prepared by immunoSEQ multiplex PCR; TCRdb keeps only in-frame clonotypes and omits some of them. The sample contains 55,000 to 75,000 clones, about 85% of which appear only once. Sequenced here: peripheral blood, sampled on day 0 of AZD1222 vaccination. These receptors all stem from an adult in good health. The CDR3 runs from the conserved cysteine through the conserved F or W. D genes are given only for firm matches. Clone size is given for some rows only: seen once, a few or many times, or a class if the clone is expanded.

abundance,d_gene,j_gene,v_gene,CDR3nt,CDR3aa
.,.,TRBJ1-1,TRBV4-2,TGTGCCAGCAGCCAAGACCGGTTCGGCCAAGCTTTCTTT,CASSQDRFGQAFF
.,.,TRBJ2-7,TRBV18,TGTGCCAGCTCACCCCCCGCGGGGTACGAGCAGTACTTC,CASSPPAGYEQYF
.,.,TRBJ1-1,TRBV30,TGTGCCTGGAGTGTTAAGGGATCTGAAGCTTTCTTT,CAWSVKGSEAFF
.,.,TRBJ1-2,TRBV9,TGTGCCAGCAGGGCTAACTATGGCTACACCTTC,CASRANYGYTF
.,.,TRBJ1-3,TRBV5-8,TGTGCCAGCAGCTCCCTACCCGAGGTTCTCGGGGGAAACACCATATATTTT,CASSSLPEVLGGNTIYF
.,.,TRBJ1-1,TRBV19,TGTGCCACTTGGACAGTGAACACTGAAGCTTTCTTT,CATWTVNTEAFF
.,.,TRBJ2-7,TRBV6-5,TGTGCCAGCAGTTACAGAGGACAGAGCTACGAGCAGTACTTC,CASSYRGQSYEQYF
.,TRBD2,TRBJ2-7,TRBV5-1,TGCGCCAGCGGAGGGCCTAGCGGGTCCGAGCAGTACTTC,CASGGPSGSEQYF
.,.,TRBJ2-7,TRBV6-6,TGTGCCAGCAGTGGAGGGAGACACGAGCAGTACTTC,CASSGGRHEQYF
.,TRBD2,TRBJ2-7,TRBV9,TGTGCCAGCAGCCCTTTAGCGGGTACTGGTTCCTACGAGCAGTACTTC,CASSPLAGTGSYEQYF
.,.,TRBJ1-5,TRBV19,TGTGCCAGTAGTATACAGGGCGGACAGCCCCAGCATTTT,CASSIQGGQPQHF
.,.,TRBJ1-1,TRBV6-6,TGTGCCAGCAGTTACTCGGGGGGCGGCACTGAAGCTTTCTTT,CASSYSGGGTEAFF
once,.,TRBJ1-1,TRBV12-3/TRBV12-4,TGTGCCAGCAGTTTATCGGCAAACACTGAAGCTTTCTTT,CASSLSANTEAFF
.,.,TRBJ2-7,TRBV7-9,TGTGCCAGCACCATCCGAGGGATCCCAGGAGACGAGCAGTACTTC,CASTIRGIPGDEQYF
once,.,TRBJ2-7,TRBV30,TGTGCCTGCGCCAGGGGATGGTCCTCCTACGAGCAGTACTTC,CACARGWSSYEQYF
.,.,TRBJ1-5,TRBV3-1/TRBV3-2,TGTGCCAGCAGCCAAGATCTAGTGTGGGATCAGCCCCAGCATTTT,CASSQDLVWDQPQHF
.,.,TRBJ1-4,TRBV2,TGTGCCGGCAATAATGGGCAGCTTAATGAAAAACTGTTTTTT,CAGNNGQLNEKLFF
.,TRBD1,TRBJ1-1,TRBV5-1,TGCGCCAGCAGAACGGGACAGTTGCACACTGAAGCTTTCTTT,CASRTGQLHTEAFF
.,.,TRBJ1-5,TRBV10-3,TGTGCCATCAGTGAGGATGGGCTCGGAAATCAGCCCCAGCATTTT,CAISEDGLGNQPQHF
.,TRBD1,TRBJ1-1,TRBV7-9,TGTGCCAGCAGCTTACCGACAGGGTTGTTTGCTGAAGCTTTCTTT,CASSLPTGLFAEAFF
.,.,TRBJ1-5,TRBV4-1,TGCGCCAGCAGCCAGCAGGGTGTGGGTCAGCCCCAGCATTTT,CASSQQGVGQPQHF
.,TRBD1,TRBJ1-2,TRBV19,TGTGCCAGTAGTCCCCCGGGACAGAACTATGGCTACACCTTC,CASSPPGQNYGYTF
.,.,TRBJ2-3,TRBV12-3/TRBV12-4,TGTGCCAGCACCTTAGGGGTTTCGGTATATTTT,CASTLGVSVYF
.,.,TRBJ2-1,TRBV30,TGTGCCTCTAAACCGGGAGCCGGCACTGAGCAGTTCTTC,CASKPGAGTEQFF
.,.,TRBJ1-2,TRBV7-6,TGTGCCAGCAGCTTAGCGGTGAGGGCGGCTAACTATGGCTACACCTTC,CASSLAVRAANYGYTF
once,.,TRBJ2-5,TRBV7-9,TGTGCCAGCAGCTTAGATGGAGAGACCCAGTACTTC,CASSLDGETQYF
few,TRBD2,TRBJ2-3,TRBV19,TGTGCCAGTAGTATCCCCAGGAGTAGCGGGGGGGCCCGAGATACGCAGTATTTT,CASSIPRSSGGARDTQYF
.,TRBD2,TRBJ2-5,TRBV7-9,TGTGCCAGCAGCCCCGGGACTAGCGAGGGGGAGACCCAGTACTTC,CASSPGTSEGETQYF
.,.,TRBJ2-7,TRBV6-1,TGTGCCAGCAGTTATAGAGGGGACTACGAGCAGTACTTC,CASSYRGDYEQYF
.,.,TRBJ1-6,TRBV19,TGTGCCAGTAGCCCCGGACAGCACAATTCACCCCTCCACTTT,CASSPGQHNSPLHF
.,.,TRBJ2-2,TRBV12-3/TRBV12-4,TGTGCCAGCAGTCCTACAAGCGAGGAGCTGTTTTTT,CASSPTSEELFF
.,.,TRBJ1-1,TRBV29-1,TGCAGCGTTGATCAACAGGGTCGGAATCGGGCTTTCTTT,CSVDQQGRNRAFF
once,.,TRBJ2-2,TRBV11-2,TGTGCCAGCAGCTTAGATACAGGGACCGGGGAGCTGTTTTTT,CASSLDTGTGELFF
.,.,TRBJ2-7,TRBV5-6,TGTGCCAGCAGCTCTTGGGGCCACTACGAGCAGTACTTC,CASSSWGHYEQYF
.,.,TRBJ2-1,TRBV6-2/TRBV6-3,TGTGCCAGCAGCGCGAAAGAGCAGTTCTTC,CASSAKEQFF
.,TRBD2,TRBJ2-3,TRBV19,TGTGCCAGTAGTTTGGGACTAGCGAGGGGGTCAGATACGCAGTATTTT,CASSLGLARGSDTQYF
.,.,TRBJ1-5,TRBV6-5,TGTGCCAGCAGTCCGGTCGGGGAAAGACAGCCCCAGCATTTT,CASSPVGERQPQHF
.,.,TRBJ1-5,TRBV30,TGTGCCTGGAGTGTAGGCGGTCAGCCCCAGCATTTT,CAWSVGGQPQHF
.,.,TRBJ1-1,TRBV7-2,TGTGCCAGCAGCTTAGGTGGTCCCACTGAAGCTTTCTTT,CASSLGGPTEAFF
once,.,TRBJ2-1,TRBV12-1,TGTGCCAGCAGCTTTATTTGGCGGGGACGAGATAGGGATGAGCAGTTCTTC,CASSFIWRGRDRDEQFF
.,.,TRBJ2-1,TRBV5-4,TGTGCCAGCAGCTTGGAGTGGGAGCAGTTCTTC,CASSLEWEQFF